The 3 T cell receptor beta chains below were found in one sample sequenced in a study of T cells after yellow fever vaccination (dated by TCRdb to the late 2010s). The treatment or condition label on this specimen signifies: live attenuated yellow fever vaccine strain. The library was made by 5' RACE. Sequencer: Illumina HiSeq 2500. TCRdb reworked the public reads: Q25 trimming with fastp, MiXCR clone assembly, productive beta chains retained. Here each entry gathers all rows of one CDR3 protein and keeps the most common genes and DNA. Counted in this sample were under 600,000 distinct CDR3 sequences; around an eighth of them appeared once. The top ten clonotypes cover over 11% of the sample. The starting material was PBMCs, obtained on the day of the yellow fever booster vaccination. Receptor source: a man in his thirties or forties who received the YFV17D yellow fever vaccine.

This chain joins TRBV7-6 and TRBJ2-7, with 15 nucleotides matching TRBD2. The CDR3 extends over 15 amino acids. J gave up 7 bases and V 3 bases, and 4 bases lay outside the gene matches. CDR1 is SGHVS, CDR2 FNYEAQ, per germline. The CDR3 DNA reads TGTGCCAGCAGCTTCTGGACTAGCGGGAGGGGTGAGCAGTACTTC. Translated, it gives CASSFWTSGRGEQYF.

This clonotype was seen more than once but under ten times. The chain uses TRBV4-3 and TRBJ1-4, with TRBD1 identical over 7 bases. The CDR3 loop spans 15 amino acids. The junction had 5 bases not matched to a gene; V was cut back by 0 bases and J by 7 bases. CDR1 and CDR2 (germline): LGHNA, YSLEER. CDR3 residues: CASSQDKGAVEKLFF. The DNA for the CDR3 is TGCGCCAGCAGCCAAGATAAGGGGGCGGTTGAAAAACTGTTTTTT.

In nucleotides, the CDR3 is TGTGCCAGCAGCCCTACCCTGAGAGATACGCAGTATTTT. This codes for CASSPTLRDTQYF. The V call is TRBV7-3, the J call TRBJ2-3; D remains unclear. Looked up from germline, CDR1 is SGHTA and CDR2 is FQGTGA. V was pared by 5 bases and J by 5 bases, with 11 bases between. The CDR3 sequence is 13 residues long.